This TCR beta chain was observed in a study of blood T cell repertoires in COVID-19. Study-wide context: Acute and convalescent COVID-19 specimens originated in the United States, Italy and Spain. T cells, B-cell-depleted T cells, or PBMCs provided the cDNA or gDNA that served as material.

The assay was immunoSEQ multiplex PCR, and TCRdb's table has in-frame clones only and misses some. Here the sample spans roughly 150,000 clones, approximately 95% being singletons. This TCR came from a woman aged 55-70 years with COVID-19, enrolled during active disease. Sequencing input: peripheral blood.

The CDR3 region is CASSLYPLQGVEYF. The CDR3 nucleotides are TGCGCCAGCAGCTTGTACCCTTTACAGGGGGTAGAGTACTTC. The J gene is TRBJ2-7, the V gene TRBV5-1, with 8 bases matching TRBD1. The CDR3 has 14 residues. V lost 1 base and J lost 11; bases outside the gene matches: 11. Per the germline V gene, CDR1 is SGHRS and CDR2 is YFSETQ.